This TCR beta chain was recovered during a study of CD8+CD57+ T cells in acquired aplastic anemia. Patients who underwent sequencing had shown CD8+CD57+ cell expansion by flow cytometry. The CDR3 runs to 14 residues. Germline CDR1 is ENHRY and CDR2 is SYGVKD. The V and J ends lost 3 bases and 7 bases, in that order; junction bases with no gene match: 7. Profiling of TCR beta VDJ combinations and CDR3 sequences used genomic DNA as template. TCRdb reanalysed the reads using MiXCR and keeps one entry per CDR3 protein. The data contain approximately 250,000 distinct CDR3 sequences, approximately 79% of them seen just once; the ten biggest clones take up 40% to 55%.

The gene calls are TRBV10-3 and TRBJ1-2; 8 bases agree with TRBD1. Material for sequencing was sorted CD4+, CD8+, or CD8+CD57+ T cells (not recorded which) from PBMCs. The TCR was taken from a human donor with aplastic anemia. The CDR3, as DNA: TGTGCCATCAGTGATGAGGGACAGGAGGTTGGCTACACCTTC. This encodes CAISDEGQEVGYTF.